This is a list of T cell receptor beta chains from one sample in a study of blood T cell repertoires in COVID-19. Measured with immunoSEQ multiplex PCR; TCRdb has only the in-frame clones, and not every one. Here the sample spans 90,000 to 150,000 clones, around four fifths being singletons. Sequencing was carried out using peripheral blood. Source of these receptors: a human donor in a cohort sampled during active COVID-19. The CDR3 runs from the conserved cysteine through the conserved F or W. A D gene is named only where the DNA matches it firmly. Expanded clones get a size class; other rows say once, few or many, or leave the size out.

V	J	D	size	DNA	CDR3
TRBV5-1	TRBJ1-1	NA	NA	TGCGCCAGCAGCGCCGGGGGAGCTGAAGCTTTCTTT	CASSAGGAEAFF
TRBV27	TRBJ1-5	NA	once	TGTGCCAGCAGTTTAAATAAGGGGGACCAGCCCCAGCATTTT	CASSLNKGDQPQHF
TRBV11-2	TRBJ1-2	TRBD1	NA	TGTGCCAGCAGCTTAGAAAGGACAGGGGACACCACCGCAAACTATGGCTACACCTTC	CASSLERTGDTTANYGYTF
TRBV21-1	TRBJ1-5	NA	NA	TGTGCCAGCAGTGGATACAGGGATAGCAATCAGCCCCAGCATTTT	CASSGYRDSNQPQHF
TRBV29-1	TRBJ2-1	NA	NA	TGCAGCGTCGCCGATCCAGGCAATGAGCAGTTCTTC	CSVADPGNEQFF
TRBV6-1	TRBJ2-6	TRBD2	NA	TGTGCCAGCAGTGAAAATCTTTATGGACTAGCGGGAGGGGCCAACGTCCTGACTTTC	CASSENLYGLAGGANVLTF
TRBV9	TRBJ2-7	TRBD1	NA	TGTGCCAGCAGCCGACAGGGGGGACCCTACGAGCAGTACTTC	CASSRQGGPYEQYF
TRBV7-8	TRBJ2-1	TRBD1	once	TGTGCCAGCAGCCCCCCCCCGGGACAGGGATACAATGAGCAGTTCTTC	CASSPPPGQGYNEQFF
TRBV19	TRBJ2-1	TRBD2	NA	TGTGCCAGTGAGGGACTAGCGGGGGGGAGCTCCTACAATGAGCAGTTCTTC	CASEGLAGGSSYNEQFF
TRBV5-1	TRBJ1-4	NA	few	TGCGCCAGCAGCCAACAGGGTATGGGGGCTAATGAAAAACTGTTTTTT	CASSQQGMGANEKLFF
TRBV6-5	TRBJ2-5	NA	few	TGTGCCAGCAGCTCGCAACTAGGTCTGCTGACCCAGTACTTC	CASSSQLGLLTQYF
TRBV6-5	TRBJ2-4	TRBD2	NA	TGTGCCAGCAGCGAGAGCGGGGTAGCCAAAAACATTCAGTACTTC	CASSESGVAKNIQYF
TRBV7-2	TRBJ2-2	TRBD1	NA	TGTGCCAGCAGCTGGGGGACAGTCCTCACCGGGGAGCTGTTTTTT	CASSWGTVLTGELFF
TRBV7-2	TRBJ2-3	NA	NA	TGTGCCAGCAGCTTTCCGGGAAGCACAGATACGCAGTATTTT	CASSFPGSTDTQYF
TRBV6-1	TRBJ1-2	TRBD1	NA	TGTGCCAGCAGTGCTCTCGGGACAGGGGGCAGTAGGTATGGCTACACCTTC	CASSALGTGGSRYGYTF
TRBV7-2	TRBJ2-2	NA	NA	TGTGCCAGCAGCCCCGGGACGAACACCGGGGAGCTGTTTTTT	CASSPGTNTGELFF
TRBV10-2	TRBJ1-6	TRBD1	NA	TGCGCCAGCAGGGAAGGACAGGGACTAAATTCACCCCTCCACTTT	CASREGQGLNSPLHF
TRBV9	TRBJ2-3	TRBD2	once	TGTGCCAGCAGCTCAGGACTAGCGGGGGGGCCCCCAGATACGCAGTATTTT	CASSSGLAGGPPDTQYF
TRBV20-1	TRBJ2-3	TRBD2	few	TGCAGTGCTAGTGATCGCGGTAATAGCGGGGGAGATACGCAGTATTTT	CSASDRGNSGGDTQYF
TRBV7-2	TRBJ1-2	NA	NA	TGTGCCAGCAGCCCCCAGGGGTTCAGTGGCTACACCTTC	CASSPQGFSGYTF
TRBV18	TRBJ2-2	TRBD1	NA	TGTGCCAGCTCGTCATCCGGGACAGGGGTGATCAACACCGGGGAGCTGTTTTTT	CASSSSGTGVINTGELFF
TRBV7-9	TRBJ2-5	TRBD1	NA	TGTGCCAGCAGCTCCATGGGACAGCCCCAAGAGACCCAGTACTTC	CASSSMGQPQETQYF
TRBV19	TRBJ2-3	NA	NA	TGTGCCAGTAGTATAGGCTGGACAGCCACCTACACAGATACGCAGTATTTT	CASSIGWTATYTDTQYF
TRBV6-7	TRBJ2-3	NA	NA	TGTGCCAGCAGTTACTCAGACAGGTGGGAGACAGATACGCAGTATTTT	CASSYSDRWETDTQYF
TRBV7-9	TRBJ1-2	NA	NA	TGTGCCAGCACCGCGATGGGGGGGCTGGTCTATGGCTACACCTTC	CASTAMGGLVYGYTF
TRBV7-9	TRBJ2-7	TRBD1	NA	TGTGCCAGCAGCTTAGCGGGAATCCGGGACAGGGTTTACGAGCAGTACTTC	CASSLAGIRDRVYEQYF
TRBV20-1	TRBJ2-7	NA	NA	TGCAGTGCTAGTACAAGCTACGAGCAGTACTTC	CSASTSYEQYF
TRBV6-5	TRBJ2-7	TRBD1	NA	TGTGCCAGCAGAGCCCGGGACAGCATATCCTACGAGCAGTACTTC	CASRARDSISYEQYF
TRBV6-2/TRBV6-3	TRBJ1-1	NA	NA	TGTGCCAGCAGTTACTCGATGACGGGAGGGGGGACTGAAGCTTTCTTT	CASSYSMTGGGTEAFF
TRBV19	TRBJ1-6	TRBD1	few	TGTGCCAGTAGTATAGAGTCACAGGGGCAGGGGTCACCCCTCCACTTT	CASSIESQGQGSPLHF
TRBV7-6	TRBJ2-1	TRBD2	NA	TGTGCCAGCAGCATCTCCCCGGCTAGCGGGGAAGATGAGCAGTTCTTC	CASSISPASGEDEQFF
TRBV7-9	TRBJ1-6	TRBD1	NA	TGTGCCAGCGGATACAGGGGGCCGGATTCACCCCTCCACTTT	CASGYRGPDSPLHF
TRBV28	TRBJ2-7	TRBD1	NA	TGTGCCAGTACCGGGACAGCTTACGAGCAGTACTTC	CASTGTAYEQYF
TRBV15	TRBJ2-5	TRBD2	few	TGTGCCACCAGCAGACGGCTACTAGCGGGGCTGGAGACCCAGTACTTC	CATSRRLLAGLETQYF
TRBV24-1	TRBJ2-3	TRBD2	NA	TGTGCCACCAGTGAACCGGGACTAGCAGCAGATACGCAGTATTTT	CATSEPGLAADTQYF
TRBV27	TRBJ2-1	NA	NA	TGTGCCAGCAGTTTATTACAGGGCCGAAATGAGCAGTTCTTC	CASSLLQGRNEQFF
TRBV5-1	TRBJ2-4	TRBD1	NA	TGCGCCAGCAGCTTGGGCTTTGGGCAGGGGGTAGACATTCAGTACTTC	CASSLGFGQGVDIQYF
TRBV7-2	TRBJ2-2	NA	NA	TGTGCCAGCAGCCCCCAGGGTGGGGCCGGGGAGCTGTTTTTT	CASSPQGGAGELFF
TRBV20-1	TRBJ1-4	TRBD1	NA	TGCAGTGCTGGACAGGATGAAAAACTGTTTTTT	CSAGQDEKLFF
TRBV7-8	TRBJ2-1	TRBD2	NA	TGTGCCAGCAGCTTAGTAGGGACTAGCGGGCCTTACAATGAGCAGTTCTTC	CASSLVGTSGPYNEQFF
TRBV13	TRBJ2-1	NA	NA	TGTGCCAGCAGCTTAGGCACAGGAGCATACTACAATGAGCAGTTCTTC	CASSLGTGAYYNEQFF
TRBV6-6	TRBJ1-5	TRBD1	NA	TGTGCCAGCAGTCCTACAGGGGGCCGGGGGTTTAGCAATCAGCCCCAGCATTTT	CASSPTGGRGFSNQPQHF